The clone carrying this T cell receptor (beta chain) was picked up a small number of times. Its antigen is not identified. The data originate from a study of early T cells in non-severe SARS-CoV-2 infection. Findings and caveats of the study: The matching step, a VDJdb search, favored anti-spike CD8 responses and missed private and CD4 specificities.

TCRdb passed the 5' RACE reads through MiXCR, listing each CDR3 protein once. The sample contains some 64,000 distinct CDR3 sequences, approximately 9.2% of which appear only once. The CDR3 spans 14 residues. With V trimmed by 2 bases and J by 4 bases, 0 bases remained unmatched. Sequencing used whole blood, obtained at baseline. This receptor was identified in an adult who was a healthcare worker with PCR-confirmed SARS-CoV-2 infection or an uninfected control (not recorded which). This chain joins TRBV12-3 or TRBV12-4 and TRBJ2-2, with 8 bases matching TRBD2. CDR3 amino acids: CASSLREGTGELFF. As DNA, the CDR3 is TGTGCCAGCAGTTTACGGGAGGGCACCGGGGAGCTGTTTTTT.